Presented here are 16 T cell receptor beta chains from one specimen sequenced in a study of Ad26.COV2.S vaccination and SARS-CoV-2 variants. Assay used: immunoSEQ multiplex PCR; TCRdb lists only in-frame clones, some missing. Among over 450,000 clones listed, nearly 90% were seen once. Treatment of the sample: around 19 received Ad26.COV2.S at low or high dose, single or two shots; 5 received placebo; per-sample allocation not given. Specimens were obtained on day 63 following the first vaccine or placebo injection. Sequenced material: peripheral blood, taken in a trial of Ad26.COV2.S vaccine versus placebo. These receptors were taken from a person between 18 and 59 years old who received the Ad26.COV2.S COVID-19 vaccine or a placebo.

Points on this clone: Compared with germline, one end of the junction differs, possibly owing to a read error. V gene TRBV6-5 combines with J gene TRBJ1-1; D remains ambiguous. Per the germline V gene, CDR1 is MNHEY and CDR2 is SVGAGI. This CDR3 comprises 14 residues. CDR3 loop: CASSYVGLKTEAFF. CDR3 sequence (DNA): TGTGCCAGCAGTTACGTAGGGCTGAAGACTGAAGCTTTCTTT.

This clone was observed once. The rearrangement uses TRBV19 and TRBJ2-5, with 9 bases identical to TRBD1. J was trimmed by 4 bases and V by 5 bases; bases with no gene match: 8. Germline V gene sequence: CDR1 LNHDA, CDR2 SQIVND (reference sequence). The CDR3 is made up of 15 amino acids. The CDR3: CASSGRDRGRETQYF. The CDR3 DNA follows: TGTGCCAGTAGTGGGAGAGACAGGGGGAGAGAGACCCAGTACTTC.

This clone appeared a few times. The sample holds other DNA sequences that translate to the same CDR3. The rearrangement uses TRBV18 and TRBJ2-7; D ambiguous. Trimming stripped 3 bases from V and 4 bases from J, with 10 bases between. The germline V gene has CDR1 KGHSH and CDR2 LQKENI. This CDR3 is 13 amino acids long. This CDR3 is CASSPGPGYEQYF. In nucleotides, the CDR3 is TGTGCCAGCTCACCTGGACCCGGTTACGAGCAGTACTTC.

V and J are TRBV7-3 and TRBJ2-3, with 11 nucleotides matching TRBD2. This CDR3 is built from 17 residues. The germline V gene encodes CDR1 SGHTA and CDR2 FQGTGA. The junction had 5 bases not matched to a gene; V was cut back by 1 base and J by 2 bases. Written as DNA, the CDR3 is TGTGCCAGCAGCTTAATCGGGACTAGCGGTATCACAGATACGCAGTATTTT. This translates into CASSLIGTSGITDTQYF.

This clone was observed once. The chain recombines TRBV7-9 with TRBJ2-3; 8 bases align to TRBD1. The V gene end was trimmed by 7 bases and the J gene end by 11 bases; junction bases not matched to a gene: 14. CDR1 and CDR2 from the germline V gene are SEHNR and FQNEAQ (reference sequence). CDR3 length: 14 amino acids. CDR3 sequence (DNA): TGTGCCAGCACCAGACAGGGGTCACTGATGGGGCAGTATTTT. Translated: CASTRQGSLMGQYF. Looking up the rest from reference TRBV7-9 and TRBJ2-3 gives the full variable domain: DTGVSQNPRHKITKRGQNVTFRCDPISEHNRLYWYRQTLGQGPEFLTYFQNEAQLEKSRLLSDRFSAERPKGSFSTLEIQRTEQGDSAMYLCASTRQGSLMGQYFGPGTRLTVL.

A note on this clone: The junction shows a germline mismatch at one end, possibly a read error. J is TRBJ1-2 and V is TRBV28, with D tentatively TRBD1 (5 bases). The CDR3 has 15 amino acids. CDR1 and CDR2 from the germline V gene are MDHEN and SYDVKM. CDR3 coding DNA: TGTGCCAGCAGCTTATTGGACACCGGGACGAACGGCTACACCTTC. Amino acid sequence: CASSLLDTGTNGYTF.

The genes are TRBV4-3 and TRBJ2-1, with 9 nucleotides matching TRBD1. Per germline, CDR1 LGHNA and CDR2 YSLEER. V shed 0 bases, J shed 10 bases, and the junction held 7 bases outside the gene matches. The CDR3 runs 15 residues. CDR3 DNA sequence: TGCGCCAGCAGCCAAGAAGTGAACAGGGGGCGAGAGCAGTTCTTC. This sequence encodes CASSQEVNRGREQFF.

The chain joins TRBV4-1 to TRBJ2-1; D ambiguous. CDR1 and CDR2 from the germline V gene are MGHRA and YSYEKL. The V and J ends lost 4 bases and 4 bases respectively, with 11 bases between them. The CDR3 contains 14 residues. The CDR3 protein is CASSRAVGYNEQFF. Written as DNA, the CDR3 is TGCGCCAGCAGCCGAGCTGTCGGGTACAATGAGCAGTTCTTC.

V is TRBV29-1 and J is TRBJ1-3; possible D gene TRBD1, 5 bases. This CDR3 contains 14 residues. The V end was cut by 4 bases, the J end by 10 bases, with 20 bases between. Germline values: CDR1 SQVTM, CDR2 ANQGSEA. Here the CDR3 DNA reads TGCAGCGTTGGGATTTCAGGGACCAGAGGGACCATATATTTT. It yields the protein CSVGISGTRGTIYF.

The V and J genes are TRBV6-2 or TRBV6-3 and TRBJ1-4, with 7 bases that match TRBD1. The V gene end was trimmed by 2 bases and the J gene end by 0 bases; junction bases not matched to a gene: 3. CDR1 is MNHEY and CDR2 is SVGEGT in the germline V gene. This CDR3 comprises 16 residues. The CDR3 loop is CASSYTTGATNEKLFF. The CDR3 region has the DNA TGTGCCAGCAGTTACACCACAGGGGCAACTAATGAAAAACTGTTTTTT.

J is TRBJ2-5 and V is TRBV11-2; 11 nucleotides align to TRBD2. Trimming at V came to 9 bases and at J to 3 bases, leaving 18 bases not matched to a gene. Germline V CDR1 and CDR2: SGHAT, FQNNGV. The CDR3 is made up of 18 amino acids. The CDR3 DNA follows: TGTGCCAGTAGATCCGGGAGGGGACTAGCGGAGATGAAAGAGACCCAGTACTTC. It translates to CASRSGRGLAEMKETQYF. The full variable domain, its missing parts supplied by reference TRBV11-2 and TRBJ2-5, is EAGVAQSPRYKIIEKRQSVAFWCNPISGHATLYWYQQILGQGPKLLIQFQNNGVVDDSQLPKDRFSAERLKGVDSTLKIQPAKLEDSAVYLCASRSGRGLAEMKETQYFGPGTRLLVL.

V and J are TRBV7-9 and TRBJ2-7; D may be TRBD1 (5 bases). CDR3 length equals 17 residues. The V and J ends lost 2 bases and 5 bases respectively, with 22 bases between them. Germline CDR1 and CDR2: SEHNR and FQNEAQ (reference sequence). The CDR3 nucleotides read TGTGCCAGCAGCTTACCCAGACAGCAGGGTATGGGTCACGAGCAGTACTTC. Its protein product is CASSLPRQQGMGHEQYF.

The chain has TRBV4-1 and TRBJ2-3; 7 bases map to TRBD2. Germline V gives CDR1 MGHRA, CDR2 YSYEKL. V trimming: 4 bases; J trimming: 4 bases; junction bases outside the gene matches: 5. The CDR3 runs 14 residues. CDR3 in DNA: TGCGCCAGCAGCCTGAGCGGGGACTCAGATACGCAGTATTTT. It translates to CASSLSGDSDTQYF.

The chain carries TRBV29-1 and TRBJ1-1, with a weak D call TRBD1 (5 bases). The V end lost 4 bases, the J end lost 1 base, and 10 bases lay between the germline ends. This CDR3 region has 13 residues. CDR1 is SQVTM, CDR2 ANQGSEA, per germline. This chain's CDR3 is CSVVHTGNTEAFF. CDR3 nucleotides: TGCAGCGTTGTACATACAGGGAACACTGAAGCTTTCTTT.

This clone was counted a single time. The rearrangement links TRBV7-2 to TRBJ2-1; no clear D gene. The germline V gene has CDR1 SGHTA and CDR2 FQGNSA. The germline V and J ends were trimmed by 11 bases and 3 bases, with 11 bases remaining between them. This CDR3 region has 12 residues. The CDR3 sequence is CAAGVSYNEQFF. As DNA, the CDR3 is TGTGCCGCAGGTGTCAGCTACAATGAGCAGTTCTTC.

The V and J genes are TRBV6-2 or TRBV6-3 and TRBJ1-5, with a weak D call TRBD1 (5 bases). Germline CDR1 MNHEY, CDR2 SVGEGT. CDR3 length: 17 amino acids. The germline V and J ends were trimmed by 4 bases and 0 bases, with 16 bases remaining between them. The CDR3 DNA is TGTGCCAGCAGTTTTCCCAGGACGGGGACTAGCAATCAGCCCCAGCATTTT. It encodes CASSFPRTGTSNQPQHF.